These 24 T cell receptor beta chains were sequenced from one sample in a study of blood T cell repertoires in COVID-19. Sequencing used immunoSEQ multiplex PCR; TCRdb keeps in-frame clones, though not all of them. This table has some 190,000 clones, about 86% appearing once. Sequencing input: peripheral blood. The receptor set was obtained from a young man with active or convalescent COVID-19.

CDR3 sequence: CASTELGSYNEQFF. The CDR3 bases are TGTGCCAGCACCGAACTAGGGTCATACAATGAGCAGTTCTTC. The chain combines TRBV2 with TRBJ2-1; perhaps TRBD2 as D (5 bases). The length of the CDR3 is 14 residues. Germline V lookup: CDR1 SNHLY, CDR2 FYNNEI. Trimming stripped 7 bases from V and 4 bases from J, with 14 bases between.

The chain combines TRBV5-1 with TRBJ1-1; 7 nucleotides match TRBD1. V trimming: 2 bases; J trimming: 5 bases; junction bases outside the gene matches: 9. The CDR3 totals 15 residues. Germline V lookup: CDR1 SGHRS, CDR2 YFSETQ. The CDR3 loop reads CASSFLEGAGTEAFF. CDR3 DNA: TGCGCCAGCAGCTTCCTCGAGGGGGCTGGGACTGAAGCTTTCTTT.

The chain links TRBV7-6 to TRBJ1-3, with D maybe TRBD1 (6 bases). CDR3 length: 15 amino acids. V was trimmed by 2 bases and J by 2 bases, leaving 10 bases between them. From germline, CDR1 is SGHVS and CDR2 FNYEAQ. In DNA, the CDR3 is TGTGCCAGCAGCTTACTTACAGGGACTGGAAACACCATATATTTT. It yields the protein CASSLLTGTGNTIYF. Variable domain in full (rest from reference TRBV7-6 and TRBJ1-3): GAGVSQSPRYKVTKRGQDVALRCDPISGHVSLYWYRQALGQGPEFLTYFNYEAQQDKSGLPNDRFSAERPEGSISTLTIQRTEQRDSAMYRCASSLLTGTGNTIYFGEGSWLTVV.

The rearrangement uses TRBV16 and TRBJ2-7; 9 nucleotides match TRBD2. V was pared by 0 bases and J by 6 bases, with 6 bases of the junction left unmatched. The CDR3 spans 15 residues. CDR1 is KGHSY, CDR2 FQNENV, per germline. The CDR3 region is CASSQSWLAGIEQYF. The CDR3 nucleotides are TGTGCCAGCAGCCAATCTTGGCTAGCGGGAATCGAGCAGTACTTC.

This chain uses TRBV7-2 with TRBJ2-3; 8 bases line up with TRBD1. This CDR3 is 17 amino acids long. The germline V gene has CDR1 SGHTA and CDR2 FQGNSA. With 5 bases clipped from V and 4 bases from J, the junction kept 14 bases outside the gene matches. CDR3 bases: TGTGCCAGCAGCCCGACAGGGGCGGTGGCTTTTCCAGATACGCAGTATTTT. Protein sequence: CASSPTGAVAFPDTQYF. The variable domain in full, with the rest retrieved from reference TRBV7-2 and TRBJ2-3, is GAGVSQSPSNKVTEKGKDVELRCDPISGHTALYWYRQSLGQGLEFLIYFQGNSAPDKSGLPSDRFSAERTGGSVSTLTIQRTQQEDSAVYLCASSPTGAVAFPDTQYFGPGTRLTVL.

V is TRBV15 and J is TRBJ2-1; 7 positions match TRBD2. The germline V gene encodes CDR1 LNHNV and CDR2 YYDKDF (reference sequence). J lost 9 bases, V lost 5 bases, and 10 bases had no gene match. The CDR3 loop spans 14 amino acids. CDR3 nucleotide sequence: TGTGCCACCAGCCCACGGACTAGTTTTGGTGAGCAGTTCTTC. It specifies CATSPRTSFGEQFF.

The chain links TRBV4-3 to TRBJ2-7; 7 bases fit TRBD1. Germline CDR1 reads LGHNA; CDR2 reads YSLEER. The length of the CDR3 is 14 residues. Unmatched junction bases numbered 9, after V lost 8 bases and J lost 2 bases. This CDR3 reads CASFPTGPTYEQYF. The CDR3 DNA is TGCGCCAGCTTCCCGACAGGGCCGACCTACGAGCAGTACTTC.

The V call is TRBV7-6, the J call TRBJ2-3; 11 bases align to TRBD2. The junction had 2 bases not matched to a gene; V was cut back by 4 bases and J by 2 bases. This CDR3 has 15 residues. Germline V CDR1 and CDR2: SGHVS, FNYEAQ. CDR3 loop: CASSSGLADTDTQYF. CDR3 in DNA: TGTGCCAGCAGCTCGGGACTAGCGGACACAGATACGCAGTATTTT.

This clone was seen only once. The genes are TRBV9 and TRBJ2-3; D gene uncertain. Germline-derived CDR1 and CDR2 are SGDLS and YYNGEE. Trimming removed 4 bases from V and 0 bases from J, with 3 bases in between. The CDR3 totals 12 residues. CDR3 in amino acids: CASSSSTDTQYF. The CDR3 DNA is TGTGCCAGCAGCTCAAGCACAGATACGCAGTATTTT.

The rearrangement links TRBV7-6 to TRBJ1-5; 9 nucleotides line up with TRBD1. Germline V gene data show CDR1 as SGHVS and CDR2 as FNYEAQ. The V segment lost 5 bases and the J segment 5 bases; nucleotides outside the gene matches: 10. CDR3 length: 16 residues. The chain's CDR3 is CASSRSPGQGDQPQHF. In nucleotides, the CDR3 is TGTGCCAGCAGCAGATCTCCGGGACAGGGCGATCAGCCCCAGCATTTT.

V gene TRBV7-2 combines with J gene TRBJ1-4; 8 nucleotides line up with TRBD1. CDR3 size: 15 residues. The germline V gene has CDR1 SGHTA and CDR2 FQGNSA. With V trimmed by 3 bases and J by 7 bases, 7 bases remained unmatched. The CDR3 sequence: CASSFRGRDFEKLFF. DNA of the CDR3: TGTGCCAGCAGCTTCAGGGGGCGCGATTTTGAAAAACTGTTTTTT.

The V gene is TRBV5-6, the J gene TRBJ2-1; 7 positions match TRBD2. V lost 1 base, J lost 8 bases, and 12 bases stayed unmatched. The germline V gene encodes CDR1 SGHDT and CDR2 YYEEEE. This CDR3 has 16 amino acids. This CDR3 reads CASSLNTWEGEYEQFF. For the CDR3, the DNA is TGTGCCAGCAGCTTGAACACGTGGGAGGGCGAGTATGAGCAGTTCTTC.

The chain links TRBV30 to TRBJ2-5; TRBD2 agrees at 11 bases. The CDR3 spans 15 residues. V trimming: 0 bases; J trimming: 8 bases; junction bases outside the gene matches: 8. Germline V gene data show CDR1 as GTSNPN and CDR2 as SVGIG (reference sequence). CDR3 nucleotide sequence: TGTGCCTGGAGTGTCGTCGGGACTAGCGGTGTAACCCAGTACTTC. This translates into CAWSVVGTSGVTQYF.

Here the CDR3 reads CASIPLTGTVLNTEAFF. The CDR3 DNA follows: TGTGCCAGCATACCGCTGACAGGGACGGTCCTGAACACTGAAGCTTTCTTT. The V gene is TRBV7-2, the J gene TRBJ1-1, with 7 positions matching TRBD1. The V and J ends lost 7 bases and 0 bases, in that order; junction bases with no gene match: 14. There are 17 residues in the CDR3. Germline CDR1 and CDR2: SGHTA and FQGNSA.

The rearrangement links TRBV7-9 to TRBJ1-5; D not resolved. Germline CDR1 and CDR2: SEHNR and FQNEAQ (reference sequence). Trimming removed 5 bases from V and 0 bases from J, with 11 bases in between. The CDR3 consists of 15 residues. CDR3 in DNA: TGTGCCAGCAGCGATACCGGTTATAGCAATCAGCCCCAGCATTTT. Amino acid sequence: CASSDTGYSNQPQHF.

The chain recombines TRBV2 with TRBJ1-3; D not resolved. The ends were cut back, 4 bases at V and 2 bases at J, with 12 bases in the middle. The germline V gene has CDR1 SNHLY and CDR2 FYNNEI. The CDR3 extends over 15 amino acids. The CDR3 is CASSVMSGAGNTIYF. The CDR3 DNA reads TGTGCCAGCAGTGTGATGTCAGGCGCTGGAAACACCATATATTTT. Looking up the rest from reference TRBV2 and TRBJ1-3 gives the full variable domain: EPEVTQTPSHQVTQMGQEVILRCVPISNHLYFYWYRQILGQKVEFLVSFYNNEISEKSEIFDDQFSVERPDGSNFTLKIRSTKLEDSAMYFCASSVMSGAGNTIYFGEGSWLTVV.

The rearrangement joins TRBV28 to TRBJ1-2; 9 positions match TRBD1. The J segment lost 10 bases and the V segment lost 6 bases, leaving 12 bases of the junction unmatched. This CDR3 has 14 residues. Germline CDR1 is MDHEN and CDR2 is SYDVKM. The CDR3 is CASSLTGGGSPYTF. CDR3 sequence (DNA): TGTGCCAGCAGCCTCACAGGGGGCGGGTCTCCCTACACCTTC.

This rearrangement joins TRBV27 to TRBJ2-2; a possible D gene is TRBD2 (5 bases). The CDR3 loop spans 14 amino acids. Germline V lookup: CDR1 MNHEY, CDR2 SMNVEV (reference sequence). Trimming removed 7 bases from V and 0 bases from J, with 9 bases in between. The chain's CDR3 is CASKRDTNTGELFF. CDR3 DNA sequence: TGTGCCAGCAAGAGGGATACGAACACCGGGGAGCTGTTTTTT.

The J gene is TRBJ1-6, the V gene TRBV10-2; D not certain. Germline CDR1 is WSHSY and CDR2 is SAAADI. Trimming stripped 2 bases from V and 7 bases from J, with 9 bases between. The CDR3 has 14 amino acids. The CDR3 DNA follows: TGCGCCAGCAGTGAGGTTGAGGGAAATTCACCCCTCCACTTT. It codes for CASSEVEGNSPLHF.

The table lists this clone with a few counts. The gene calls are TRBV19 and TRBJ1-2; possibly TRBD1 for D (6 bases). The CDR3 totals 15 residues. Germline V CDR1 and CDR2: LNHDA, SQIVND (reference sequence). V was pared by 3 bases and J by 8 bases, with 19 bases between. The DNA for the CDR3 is TGTGCCAGTAGTATGATATCGCAGGGGTCGGGAGGCTACACCTTC. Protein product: CASSMISQGSGGYTF.

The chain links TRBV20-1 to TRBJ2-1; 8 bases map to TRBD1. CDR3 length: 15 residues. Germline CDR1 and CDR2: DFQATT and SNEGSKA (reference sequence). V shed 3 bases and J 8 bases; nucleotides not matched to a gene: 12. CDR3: CSASPPRGPRDEQFF. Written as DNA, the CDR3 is TGCAGTGCTAGTCCCCCCAGGGGGCCGAGGGATGAGCAGTTCTTC.

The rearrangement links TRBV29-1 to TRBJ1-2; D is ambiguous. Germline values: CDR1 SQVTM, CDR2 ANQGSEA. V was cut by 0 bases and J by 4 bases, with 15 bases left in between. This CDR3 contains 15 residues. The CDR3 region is CSVEEAVGVLYGYTF. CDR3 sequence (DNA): TGCAGCGTTGAAGAGGCGGTCGGGGTCCTCTATGGCTACACCTTC.

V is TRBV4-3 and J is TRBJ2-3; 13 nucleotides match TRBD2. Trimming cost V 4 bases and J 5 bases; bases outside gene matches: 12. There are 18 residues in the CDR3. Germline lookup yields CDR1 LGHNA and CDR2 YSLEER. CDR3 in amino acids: CASSPRTSGSPPGDTQYF. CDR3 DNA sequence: TGCGCCAGCAGCCCAAGGACTAGCGGGAGCCCTCCCGGAGATACGCAGTATTTT.

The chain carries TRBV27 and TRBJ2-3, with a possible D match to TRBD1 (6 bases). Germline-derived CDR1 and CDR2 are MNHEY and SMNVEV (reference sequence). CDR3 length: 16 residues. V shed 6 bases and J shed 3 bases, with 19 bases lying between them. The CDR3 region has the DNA TGTGCCAGCAGCCCAAATACGAGGGGGATTACAGATACGCAGTATTTT. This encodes CASSPNTRGITDTQYF.